Listed below are T cell receptor beta chains from one sample, sequenced in a study of blood T cells in healthy people across ages. TCRdb ran MiXCR on the 5' RACE reads and lists one entry per CDR3 protein. This sample yields some 1,500,000 distinct CDR3 sequences, of which under 55% are seen a single time; approximately 4% belongs to the top ten. Sequencing used blood. These receptor sequences come from a woman younger than 30 in good health. Each CDR3 is given with its conserved first and last residue. D genes are given only for firm matches. Clone size is given for some rows only: seen once, a few or many times, or a class if the clone is expanded.

J	V	size	D	DNA	CDR3
TRBJ2-7	TRBV29-1	few	TRBD1	TGCAGCACACTGGGACAGGGGTCCTACGAGCAGTACTTC	CSTLGQGSYEQYF
TRBJ1-2	TRBV12-3/TRBV12-4	few	-	TGTGCCAGCAGTTTATGGCAGACCGTAGCTAACTATGGCTACACCTTC	CASSLWQTVANYGYTF
TRBJ2-5	TRBV7-9	once	TRBD2	TGTGCCAGCAGCCCAATTTGGACTAGCGGGGGAGCCTTGACTGAGCAGTACTTC	CASSPIWTSGGALTEQYF
TRBJ1-1	TRBV28	-	TRBD1	TGTGCCAGCAGTTTGTCGACAGGGGCTGAAGCTTTCTTT	CASSLSTGAEAFF
TRBJ2-1	TRBV6-5	-	-	TGTGCCAGCAGTTACAGGGCCCCCGCGGGAAGCTCCTACAATGAGCAGTTCTTC	CASSYRAPAGSSYNEQFF
TRBJ1-2	TRBV7-9	many	TRBD1	TGTGCCAGCAGCTTAAGGGGGCGGGAGCCCCACTATGGCTACACCTTC	CASSLRGREPHYGYTF
TRBJ2-1	TRBV7-2	-	TRBD2	TGTGCCAGCAGCTTAGCGTCACTAGCGGGACTGAACAATGAGCAGTTCTTC	CASSLASLAGLNNEQFF
TRBJ2-1	TRBV20-1	few	TRBD2	TGCAGTGCTCCCCTGCGAGGGACTAGCGGGGGTAGCTCCTACAATGAGCAGTTCTTC	CSAPLRGTSGGSSYNEQFF
TRBJ1-5	TRBV12-5	few	-	TGTGCTAGTGGGAGGACTGGTCAGCCCCAGCATTTT	CASGRTGQPQHF
TRBJ1-2	TRBV7-2	few	TRBD1	TGTGCCAGCAGCTTGTCAGGGGGGTACTTTAACTATGGCTACACCTTC	CASSLSGGYFNYGYTF
TRBJ2-7	TRBV20-1	-	-	TGCAGTGCTAGGTCGCTTCCTCGGGGTTCCTACGAGCAGTACTTC	CSARSLPRGSYEQYF
TRBJ1-3	TRBV4-3	-	-	TGCGCCAGCACCCTCGGGACAAGACCTGGAAACACCATATATTTT	CASTLGTRPGNTIYF
TRBJ2-4	TRBV27	few	TRBD2	TGTGCCAGCAGTTTATCGAGGCTTAGCGGGGGGGGCGGAGCAATTGCGGCCAAAAACATTCAGTACTTC	CASSLSRLSGGGGAIAAKNIQYF
TRBJ2-3	TRBV5-4	-	-	TGTGCCAGCACCAGGGACGGGGGCCCAGCAGGAGATACGCAGTATTTT	CASTRDGGPAGDTQYF
TRBJ2-1	TRBV14	-	-	TGTGCCAGCAGCCAAGTGGGCCAACCCTTATACAATGAGCAGTTCTTC	CASSQVGQPLYNEQFF